This is a list of T cell receptor beta chains from one sample in a study of T cells in Graves' hyperthyroidism and ophthalmopathy. MiXCR was run by TCRdb on the multiplex PCR reads, yielding one entry per CDR3 protein. The sample comprises around 350,000 distinct CDR3 sequences, 13% of which are singletons, and roughly 9.2% rests with the top ten. The source material was blood. Receptors originate from a woman between 18 and 30 years old with Graves' hyperthyroidism. Both conserved end residues are part of each CDR3. D genes are given only for firm matches. Rows give clone size only sometimes, using once, few, many, or a class for an expanded clone.

size: .
J: TRBJ2-3
V: TRBV20-1
D: TRBD2
CDR3: CSAGAAGRGDTQYF
DNA: TGCAGTGCTGGGGCAGCGGGACGCGGAGATACGCAGTATTTT

size: .
J: TRBJ2-4
V: TRBV7-9
D: TRBD2
CDR3: CASSLGPRGEPVTKNIQYF
DNA: TGTGCCAGCAGCTTAGGGCCGCGGGGGGAACCGGTGACCAAAAACATTCAGTACTTC

size: many
J: TRBJ1-5
V: TRBV2
D: .
CDR3: CASSEGGPQPQHF
DNA: TGTGCCAGCAGTGAGGGCGGCCCTCAGCCCCAGCATTTT

size: few
J: TRBJ2-3
V: TRBV6-1
D: .
CDR3: CASNERRTDTQYF
DNA: TGTGCCAGCAACGAAAGACGTACAGATACGCAGTATTTT

size: many
J: TRBJ1-1
V: TRBV2
D: .
CDR3: CASSGGKSGSTEAFF
DNA: TGTGCCAGCAGTGGGGGGAAATCAGGGTCCACTGAAGCTTTCTTT

size: many
J: TRBJ2-1
V: TRBV4-2
D: .
CDR3: CASSPDGMGNEQFF
DNA: TGTGCCAGCAGCCCAGATGGGATGGGCAATGAGCAGTTCTTC

size: .
J: TRBJ2-1
V: TRBV9
D: .
CDR3: CASSLRDPSGEQFF
DNA: TGTGCCAGCAGCCTCCGGGACCCCTCAGGTGAGCAGTTCTTC

size: .
J: TRBJ1-6
V: TRBV11-3
D: .
CDR3: CASSARAANSPLHF
DNA: TGTGCCAGCAGCGCCCGGGCCGCGAATTCACCCCTCCACTTT

size: .
J: TRBJ1-6
V: TRBV6-4
D: .
CDR3: CASRPTGDSPLHF
DNA: TGTGCCAGCAGGCCCACGGGGGATTCACCCCTCCACTTT

size: many
J: TRBJ2-5
V: TRBV2
D: TRBD2
CDR3: CASSALAGPQETQYF
DNA: TGTGCCAGCAGTGCACTAGCGGGTCCCCAAGAGACCCAGTACTTC

size: many
J: TRBJ1-5
V: TRBV30
D: .
CDR3: CAWSRQADQPQHF
DNA: TGTGCCTGGAGTAGACAGGCGGATCAGCCCCAGCATTTT

size: many
J: TRBJ2-3
V: TRBV13
D: TRBD1
CDR3: CASSSPQGAPGDTQYF
DNA: TGTGCCAGCAGTTCGCCACAGGGGGCGCCGGGAGATACGCAGTATTTT

size: .
J: TRBJ2-3
V: TRBV9
D: TRBD2
CDR3: CASSFGGTRLADTQYF
DNA: TGTGCCAGCAGCTTCGGAGGGACTAGACTGGCAGATACGCAGTATTTT

size: .
J: TRBJ1-1
V: TRBV30
D: .
CDR3: CAWSDGGRGTEAFF
DNA: TGTGCCTGGAGTGATGGGGGCCGAGGGACTGAAGCTTTCTTT

size: many
J: TRBJ1-6
V: TRBV3-1
D: TRBD1
CDR3: CASSRPQGGGSPLHF
DNA: TGTGCCAGCAGCCGGCCACAGGGGGGAGGTTCACCCCTCCACTTT

size: .
J: TRBJ2-2
V: TRBV6-5
D: .
CDR3: CASSYISTGELFF
DNA: TGTGCCAGCAGTTACATTTCAACCGGGGAGCTGTTTTTT

size: many
J: TRBJ2-2
V: TRBV29-1
D: TRBD1
CDR3: CSGRTGSSGELFF
DNA: TGCAGCGGAAGGACAGGCTCGTCCGGGGAGCTGTTTTTT

size: many
J: TRBJ2-5
V: TRBV10-2
D: TRBD2
CDR3: CATSPLAGEQETQYF
DNA: TGCGCCACCTCACCCCTAGCGGGGGAACAAGAGACCCAGTACTTC

size: .
J: TRBJ1-2
V: TRBV9
D: .
CDR3: CASSVGGENIYGYTF
DNA: TGTGCCAGCAGCGTAGGGGGGGAAAACATCTATGGCTACACCTTC

size: few
J: TRBJ1-5
V: TRBV20-1
D: .
CDR3: CSARERDTMDQPQHF
DNA: TGCAGTGCTAGAGAGCGGGACACCATGGATCAGCCCCAGCATTTT

size: .
J: TRBJ1-3
V: TRBV27
D: .
CDR3: CASSGRFSGNTIYF
DNA: TGTGCCAGCAGTGGCAGATTTTCTGGAAACACCATATATTTT

size: many
J: TRBJ1-1
V: TRBV7-2
D: TRBD1
CDR3: CASSTPGQGRAFF
DNA: TGTGCCAGCAGCACCCCTGGACAGGGCAGAGCTTTCTTT

size: many
J: TRBJ2-7
V: TRBV2
D: .
CDR3: CASGLRGTYEQYF
DNA: TGTGCCAGCGGATTAAGGGGTACCTACGAGCAGTACTTC

size: many
J: TRBJ2-1
V: TRBV27
D: .
CDR3: CASRPPWQRNEQFF
DNA: TGTGCCAGCAGACCCCCCTGGCAGCGCAATGAGCAGTTCTTC

size: many
J: TRBJ1-1
V: TRBV2
D: .
CDR3: CASIFESSGHTEAFF
DNA: TGTGCCAGCATTTTTGAGTCTAGTGGACACACTGAAGCTTTCTTT